Listed below are T cell receptor beta chains from one sample, sequenced in a study of early T cells in non-severe SARS-CoV-2 infection. TCRdb processed the 5' RACE reads anew with MiXCR; each CDR3 protein has one entry. The sample has some 80,000 distinct CDR3 sequences, more than 10% seen once. The sequencing input was whole blood. These receptors were obtained from an adult who was a healthcare worker with PCR-confirmed SARS-CoV-2 infection or an uninfected control (not recorded which). Both conserved end residues are part of each CDR3. D genes are given only for firm matches. Clone size is stated in some rows and not others, as once, few, many or a class when expanded.

j_call d_call v_call clone_size cdr3_nt cdr3_aa
TRBJ2-7 . TRBV30 many TGTGCCTGGAGTGTCTGGGGCGGGGCGGAAACCTACGAGCAGTACTTC CAWSVWGGAETYEQYF
TRBJ2-2 . TRBV3-1 many TGTGCCAGCAGCCAAGGGCAACTGCCCGGGGAGCTGTTTTTT CASSQGQLPGELFF
TRBJ2-2 . TRBV7-9 . TGTGCCAGCAGCTTAGTCACGGGGGACACCGGGGAGCTGTTTTTT CASSLVTGDTGELFF
TRBJ2-2 TRBD2 TRBV2 few TGTGCCAGCAAGGGCAGCGGGACTCACACCGGGGAGCTGTTTTTT CASKGSGTHTGELFF
TRBJ2-1 TRBD2 TRBV11-1 many TGTGCCAGCAGCTTAAACGAGCGGGGAAACAATGAGCAGTTCTTC CASSLNERGNNEQFF
TRBJ1-1 TRBD1 TRBV3-1 many TGTGCCAGCAGCCTCACAGGGGGCAACACTGAAGCTTTCTTT CASSLTGGNTEAFF
TRBJ2-7 . TRBV28 . TGTGCCAGCAATACTAGGTCCTACGAGCAGTACTTC CASNTRSYEQYF
TRBJ1-1 TRBD1 TRBV6-1 many TGTGCCAGCATGGAGGACAGGGAGGGCACTGAAGCTTTCTTT CASMEDREGTEAFF
TRBJ1-1 . TRBV27 few TGTGCCAGCAGACCCAACCAGCGGGGCGAAGCTTTCTTT CASRPNQRGEAFF
TRBJ2-5 TRBD1 TRBV29-1 few TGCAGCGTTGAGCAGACAGGGCCAGAGACCCAGTACTTC CSVEQTGPETQYF
TRBJ1-2 . TRBV29-1 few TGCAGCGTCCATTCTTCGCTTGACCGGCAAATCTTC CSVHSSLDRQIF
TRBJ2-1 . TRBV18 many TGTGCCAGCTCACCACCCGGGACTTCATACAATGAGCAGTTCTTC CASSPPGTSYNEQFF
TRBJ2-5 TRBD1 TRBV11-2 many TGTGCCAGCGGACCGGGACAGGGGTCCCCCAGAGAGACCCAGTACTTC CASGPGQGSPRETQYF
TRBJ2-5 . TRBV2 few TGTGCCTCCTCGCTCCGGGCTAGCCGCCAAGAGACCCAGTACTTC CASSLRASRQETQYF
TRBJ2-7 TRBD2 TRBV2 few TGTGCCAGCAGTGTCCTAGCGGGAGTCGACGAGCAGTACTTC CASSVLAGVDEQYF
TRBJ2-7 . TRBV27 many TGTGCCAGCAGTTTAGGGTCTAGTGGAAAGGGTGAGCAGTACTTC CASSLGSSGKGEQYF
TRBJ1-2 . TRBV20-1 . TGCAGTGCCGACGAGGATGGCTACACCTTC CSADEDGYTF
TRBJ2-1 TRBD2 TRBV20-1 many TGCAGTGCGAGACTAGCGGGAGGAGGGATGGATGAGCAGTTCTTC CSARLAGGGMDEQFF
TRBJ2-1 . TRBV7-2 many TGTGCCAGCAGCCCAGAGGTTCTCCGGGGGACCTACAATGAGCAGTTCTTC CASSPEVLRGTYNEQFF
TRBJ2-1 TRBD1 TRBV7-6 many TGTGCCAGCAGCGTTACCGGGACAGGGGACAATGAGCAGTTCTTC CASSVTGTGDNEQFF
TRBJ2-1 . TRBV24-1 few TGTGCCACCAGTTTCGGCCACAATGAGCAGTTCTTC CATSFGHNEQFF
TRBJ2-5 TRBD2 TRBV6-5 . TGTGCCAGCAGTTACTCGACTAGCGTTTTGGAGACCCAGTACTTC CASSYSTSVLETQYF
TRBJ1-2 . TRBV20-1 . TGCAGTGCAACTGTCGACAAATACTATGGCCACACCTTC CSATVDKYYGHTF
TRBJ2-1 TRBD2 TRBV19 many TGTGCCAGTAGTATAAGAAGCGGGAGTAAAGATGAGCAGTTCTTC CASSIRSGSKDEQFF
TRBJ2-7 . TRBV7-2 . TGTGCCAGCAGCTTAGGGACTCGAAGGAGTTACGAGCAGTACTTC CASSLGTRRSYEQYF
TRBJ2-3 . TRBV29-1 many TGCAGCGTAACAAGACTGGGAGATACGCAGTATTTT CSVTRLGDTQYF
TRBJ2-7 TRBD2 TRBV12-3/TRBV12-4 many TGTGCCAGCAGTCCCGACCCCTGGACTAGCGGGATAGGCGAGCAGTACTTC CASSPDPWTSGIGEQYF
TRBJ2-3 TRBD2 TRBV7-2 many TGTGCCAGCAGCTTAGAGGCGGGAGCCCGCCGGACAGATACGCAGTATTTT CASSLEAGARRTDTQYF
TRBJ2-1 TRBD2 TRBV29-1 . TGCAGCGTTGAAGTCCCACTAGCGGGTCCCTCCTACAATGAGCAGTTCTTC CSVEVPLAGPSYNEQFF
TRBJ1-5 TRBD1 TRBV28 . TGTGCCAGCAGTTTGGGACAGGGAGGAACACCGCCCCAGCATTTT CASSLGQGGTPPQHF
TRBJ2-2 . TRBV2 . TGTGCCAGCAGTGGGACAACCGGGGAGCTGTTTTTT CASSGTTGELFF
TRBJ2-1 . TRBV28 many TGTGCCAGCAGTGCTGACAGCTCCCGGGGTCCCTACAATGAGCAGTTCTTC CASSADSSRGPYNEQFF
TRBJ1-5 . TRBV24-1 few TGTGCCACCAGTGACACCGGGACGGGTAGCAATCAGCCCCAGCATTTT CATSDTGTGSNQPQHF
TRBJ2-3 . TRBV28 . TGTGCCAGCAGCACCCCAGGAGCAGATACGCAGTATTTT CASSTPGADTQYF
TRBJ2-7 . TRBV4-1 . TGCGCCAGCAGCCAAGATCCAGGGTATAGTTACGAGCAGTACTTC CASSQDPGYSYEQYF
TRBJ2-3 TRBD2 TRBV28 . TGTGCCAGCAGTTTAGGGGGGGTCCTGTGGGATACGCAGTATTTT CASSLGGVLWDTQYF
TRBJ2-7 . TRBV7-2 few TGTGCCAGCAGCTTAGCGCATAGCTCCTACGAGCAGTACTTC CASSLAHSSYEQYF
TRBJ1-1 . TRBV7-2 . TGTGCCAGCGGGAGTATATGGAACACTGAAGCTTTCTTT CASGSIWNTEAFF
TRBJ2-1 . TRBV6-6 . TGTGCCAGCAGTCCACGCTTGGTGAAGCTATCCTACAATGAGCAGTTCTTC CASSPRLVKLSYNEQFF
TRBJ2-7 TRBD1 TRBV12-3/TRBV12-4 . TGTGCCAGCAGGTCGACAGGGTATCATGTCGCGGACTTC CASRSTGYHVADF
TRBJ1-3 . TRBV5-1 . TGCGCCAGCAGCTTGACAGGAGTCTCTGGAAACACCATATATTTT CASSLTGVSGNTIYF
TRBJ1-6 . TRBV27 few TGTGCCAGCGGAATTAATAATTCACCCCTCCACTTT CASGINNSPLHF
TRBJ2-7 TRBD2 TRBV6-2/TRBV6-3 few TGTGCCAGCAGGGGACTAGCGGGACGCTACGAGCAGTACTTC CASRGLAGRYEQYF
TRBJ1-1 TRBD1 TRBV28 . TGTGCCAGCAGTTTATACGGACAGGGGGGAGCTTTCTTT CASSLYGQGGAFF
TRBJ1-1 . TRBV9 few TGTGCCAGCAGCGTAGGAGACACCCGGGGGAACACTGAAGCTTTCTTT CASSVGDTRGNTEAFF
TRBJ2-1 TRBD2 TRBV6-2/TRBV6-3 many TGTGCCAGCAGCCCTCTAGGACTAGGGTACAATGAGCAGTTCTTC CASSPLGLGYNEQFF
TRBJ2-2 . TRBV29-1 . TGCAGCCTTCGTACCGGGGAGCTGTTTTTT CSLRTGELFF
TRBJ2-3 TRBD2 TRBV12-3/TRBV12-4 . TGTGCCACGGGACTACAAAGCACAGATACGCAGTATTTT CATGLQSTDTQYF